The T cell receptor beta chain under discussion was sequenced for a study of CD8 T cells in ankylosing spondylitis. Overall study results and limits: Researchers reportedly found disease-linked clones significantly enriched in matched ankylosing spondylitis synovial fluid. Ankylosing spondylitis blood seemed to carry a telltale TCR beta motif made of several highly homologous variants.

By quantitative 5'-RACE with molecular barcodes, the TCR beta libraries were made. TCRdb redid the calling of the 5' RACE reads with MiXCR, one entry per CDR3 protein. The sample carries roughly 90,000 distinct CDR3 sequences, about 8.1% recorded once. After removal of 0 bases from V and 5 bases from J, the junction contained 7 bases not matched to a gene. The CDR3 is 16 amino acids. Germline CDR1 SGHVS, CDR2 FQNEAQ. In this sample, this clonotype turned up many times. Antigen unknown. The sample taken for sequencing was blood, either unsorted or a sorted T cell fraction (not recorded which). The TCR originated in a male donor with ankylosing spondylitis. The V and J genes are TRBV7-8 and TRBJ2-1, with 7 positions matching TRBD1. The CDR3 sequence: CASSLAWTGLDNEQFF. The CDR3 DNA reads TGTGCCAGCAGCTTAGCCTGGACAGGCCTGGACAATGAGCAGTTCTTC.